This T cell receptor (beta chain) came from a study of early T cells in non-severe SARS-CoV-2 infection. This CDR3 region has 13 residues. Trimming took 7 bases from V and 0 from J, leaving 7 bases between them. Germline CDR1 and CDR2: MNHEY and SVGAGI. Individual cDNA molecules received unique molecular identifiers. TCRdb passed the 5' RACE reads through MiXCR, listing each CDR3 protein once. This table holds 84,000 or so distinct CDR3 sequences, 9.5% to 13% found once. This clonotype has more than one count but fewer than ten. Its antigen is still unknown. General observations from the study: Matching against VDJdb likely underestimated virus-specific expansions, favoring anti-spike CD8.

The source is an adult who was a healthcare worker with PCR-confirmed SARS-CoV-2 infection or an uninfected control (not recorded which). Sequenced: whole blood. J is TRBJ1-5 and V is TRBV6-5; a weak D match, TRBD1 (6 bases). The CDR3 nucleotides read TGTGCCAGCAAAGGGGGTAGCAATCAGCCCCAGCATTTT. Protein sequence: CASKGGSNQPQHF.